This T cell receptor (beta chain) appears in the sequencing data of a study of cytomegalovirus exposure and HLA in healthy donors. As concerns this clone: Antigen unknown.

Notes on the study in general: Per a later analysis, HLA-associated TCR beta chains showed more clonal expansion than other, equally common TCR beta chains. A later analysis showed TCR association rates differing by HLA locus, peaking at DRB1 and lowest at HLA-C.

The PCR ran on 60 Vbeta and 13 Jbeta primers. This table comes from immunoSEQ multiplex PCR, and its TCRdb copy is limited to in-frame clones, with some not included. The repertoire holds about 140,000 clones, with around 80% as singletons. CDR3 length equals 17 residues. In germline, CDR1 is GTSNPN, CDR2 SVGIG (reference sequence). V was clipped by 2 bases and J by 6 bases; unmatched bases: 18. This TCR was sampled from a female donor in good health and CMV-seronegative. Sequencing input: PBMCs. The chain recombines TRBV30 with TRBJ2-7; 8 bases match TRBD2. The CDR3 DNA reads as TGTGCCTGGAGTCCCCAACGGACCAGCGGGAGTTGGAGCGAGCAGTACTTC. This translates into CAWSPQRTSGSWSEQYF. The full variable domain, completed using reference TRBV30 and TRBJ2-7, is SQTIHQWPATLVQPVGSPLSLECTVEGTSNPNLYWYRQAAGRGLQLLFYSVGIGQISSEVPQNLSASRPQDRQFILSSKKLLLSDSGFYLCAWSPQRTSGSWSEQYFGPGTRLTVT.